This T cell receptor (beta chain) is drawn from a study of T cell responses to AZD1222 COVID-19 vaccine. Produced via immunoSEQ multiplex PCR; TCRdb's table is partial and in-frame only. The sample contains over 150,000 clones, roughly 90% of which appear only once. This CDR3 spans 14 amino acids. With V trimmed by 11 bases and J by 5 bases, 13 bases remained unmatched. CDR1 is SEHNR, CDR2 FQNEAQ, per germline (reference sequence). As for this clone: Its specificity is not known.

Study-wide results and limits: A mostly white British donor set with more females was recruited, and clonal diversity was possibly underestimated. Nearly half of the spike-specific TCRs reportedly recognize variant regions that carry no mutations. Following two doses of AZD1222, Spike-specific TCR breadth and depth rose. Recipients of AZD1222 seropositive at baseline numbered only 5 to 7.

The chain is built from TRBV7-9 and TRBJ2-5; 8 positions match TRBD2. Here the sequenced sample was peripheral blood, taken on day 0 of AZD1222 vaccination. This receptor was obtained from an adult in good health. The CDR3 sequence is CASGRGGQGETQYF. DNA of the CDR3: TGTGCCTCTGGACGGGGGGGCCAGGGGGAGACCCAGTACTTC.